What follows are 21 T cell receptor beta chains derived from one specimen sequenced in a study of CXCR3-negative and CXCR3-positive naive CD8 T cells. UMI labels and 5' RACE were used to prepare the TRB cDNA libraries. For each CDR3 protein, TCRdb gives one entry from its re-call of the 5' RACE reads, without DNA. This sample's clone table lists 80,000 to 95,000 distinct CDR3 sequences. Sequenced material: naive CXCR3- CD8+ T cells from blood. Sample subset: CD45RO-CCR7+CD27+CD95- naive CD8+ T cells lacking CXCR3 (TNR3-). Receptors originate from a human donor in good health. Some clones in this sample may be carry-over from other donors' samples.

CDR3 protein: CSVYRGSYEQYF. The rearrangement uses TRBV29-1 and TRBJ2-7. The CDR3 is made up of 12 amino acids. CDR1 is SQVTM and CDR2 is ANQGSEA in the germline V gene.

The chain uses TRBV14 and TRBJ2-2; the TCRdb call, TRBD2, lacks DNA for checking. CDR3 length: 17 residues. Germline V gives CDR1 SGHDN, CDR2 FVKESK. Here the CDR3 reads CASSQLYGMYNTGELFF.

This rearrangement joins TRBV19 to TRBJ2-2. Germline V lookup: CDR1 LNHDA, CDR2 SQIVND (reference sequence). The CDR3 sequence is 13 residues long. This chain's CDR3 is CASIGVYTGELFF.

The chain uses TRBV25-1 and TRBJ2-3; TCRdb selects TRBD2, and the lack of DNA leaves this call unchecked. The CDR3 is 17 amino acids. The V gene's germline CDR1 is MGHDK and CDR2 SYGVNS. CDR3 in amino acids: CASSEGSRTSYTDTQYF. The whole variable domain, remainder taken from reference TRBV25-1 and TRBJ2-3, is EADIYQTPRYLVIGTGKKITLECSQTMGHDKMYWYQQDPGMELHLIHYSYGVNSTEKGDLSSESTVSRIRTEHFPLTLESARPSHTSQYLCASSEGSRTSYTDTQYFGPGTRLTVL.

The chain carries TRBV4-3 and TRBJ1-6; with no DNA, the TCRdb D assignment of TRBD1 cannot be verified. The CDR3 runs 17 residues. Looked up from germline, CDR1 is LGHNA and CDR2 is YSLEER. CDR3 amino acids: CASSQESRTGFNSPLHF.

The chain recombines TRBV12-2 with TRBJ2-1; TCRdb designates TRBD1, a call that cannot be tested without DNA. TRBV12-2 is a documented pseudogene. The CDR3 is 15 amino acids. The CDR3 sequence: CASRLPGCSYNEQFF.

This sequence joins TRBV6-5 and TRBJ2-3; the D call from TCRdb, TRBD1, cannot be confirmed without DNA. There are 15 residues in the CDR3. Germline values: CDR1 MNHEY, CDR2 SVGAGI. The CDR3: CASSYFGGGSDTQYF.

The chain links TRBV2 to TRBJ2-2; TCRdb's D gene call, TRBD2, goes unchecked for lack of DNA. The V gene's germline CDR1 is SNHLY and CDR2 FYNNEI. The CDR3 has 18 amino acids. CDR3 in amino acids: CASSAPGLAETNTGELFF.

This chain links TRBV28 with TRBJ1-1; TCRdb calls TRBD1, which cannot be checked without DNA. Germline V lookup: CDR1 MDHEN, CDR2 SYDVKM. The CDR3 runs to 14 residues. CDR3 sequence reads: CASSLTQENTEAFF.

The chain recombines TRBV5-1 with TRBJ2-7. The germline gives CDR1 SGHRS, CDR2 YFSETQ. CDR3 length: 13 amino acids. This CDR3 reads CASSLQISYEQYF.

The chain has TRBV6-2 or TRBV6-3 and TRBJ2-2; the D call of TRBD1 rests on TCRdb alone, since no DNA is present to check it. The germline V gene encodes CDR1 MNHEY and CDR2 SVGEGT. CDR3 length: 16 residues. CDR3 protein: CASSLMGGPIDGELFF.

This rearrangement joins TRBV7-9 to TRBJ1-1. This CDR3 spans 17 amino acids. Germline V gives CDR1 SEHNR, CDR2 FQNEAQ (reference sequence). The CDR3: CASSPMVGSSMNTEAFF.

The V call is TRBV12-3 or TRBV12-4, the J call TRBJ1-1. CDR3 length equals 13 residues. This CDR3 reads CASSFVRGTEAFF.

The chain uses TRBV7-9 and TRBJ1-1. Germline loops: CDR1 SEHNR, CDR2 FQNEAQ (reference sequence). CDR3 length: 14 amino acids. CDR3 protein: CASSLVSANTEAFF.

V usage is TRBV13 and J usage is TRBJ2-7; TCRdb's assignment of TRBD1 cannot be checked, as there is no DNA. Germline V gene data show CDR1 as PRHDT and CDR2 as FYEKMQ (reference sequence). The CDR3 extends over 15 amino acids. CDR3 amino acids: CASSILPPTDYEQYF.

The chain uses TRBV5-5 and TRBJ2-3; lacking DNA, the TRBD1 call made by TCRdb goes unchecked. Germline V CDR1 and CDR2: SGHKS, YYEKEE (reference sequence). The CDR3 length is 14 residues. CDR3 residues: CASSKRDGTDTQYF.

The J gene is TRBJ2-5, the V gene TRBV12-3 or TRBV12-4; absent DNA, TCRdb's TRBD1 call cannot be checked. The CDR3 extends over 11 amino acids. CDR3 in amino acids: CASSPGGTQYF.

This rearrangement joins TRBV7-6 to TRBJ2-7; TCRdb picks TRBD1, but there is no DNA to check that call. CDR1 and CDR2 from the germline V gene are SGHVS and FNYEAQ. The CDR3 is 14 amino acids. CDR3 sequence: CASSRGGQDYEQYF.

The chain links TRBV14 to TRBJ2-1; checking the TCRdb D call of TRBD2 is not possible without DNA. The length of the CDR3 is 18 residues. Germline V gene sequence: CDR1 SGHDN, CDR2 FVKESK. The chain's CDR3 is CASSQGGSRESSYNEQFF.

This chain links TRBV20-1 with TRBJ1-5; the D call of TRBD1 rests on TCRdb alone, since no DNA is present to check it. The CDR3 has 15 amino acids. Per the germline V gene, CDR1 is DFQATT and CDR2 is SNEGSKA (reference sequence). This chain's CDR3 is CSATHPGQLNQPQHF.

The chain combines TRBV29-1 with TRBJ2-7; TCRdb's D call, TRBD2, is unchecked because there is no DNA. The CDR3 consists of 17 residues. CDR1 is SQVTM and CDR2 is ANQGSEA in the germline V gene. CDR3 protein: CSVEASIAGASRYEQYF.